This T cell receptor beta chain was sequenced during a study of blood T cell repertoires in COVID-19. Overall study context: The cDNA or gDNA used as material had been derived from T cells, B-cell-depleted T cells, or PBMCs.

Per the original methods: Scientists estimated how many nucleated cells there were by amplifying reference gene primers. The table came from immunoSEQ multiplex PCR; TCRdb's copy has only in-frame clones and leaves some out. V and J calls plus clone size are reproduced from that table; the DNA served to infer D and trimming. The profile shows 200,000 or so clones, over 75% of them singletons. Individuals aged roughly 18 to 95 years were recruited from approximately 24 US areas. Cohort assignment relied on participant-reported clinical history. Trimming stripped 5 bases from V and 4 bases from J, with 12 bases between. Per the germline V gene, CDR1 is MGHDK and CDR2 is SYGVNS. This CDR3 contains 14 residues.

The sequenced material came from PBMCs or T cells enriched from blood (not recorded which). The chain couples TRBV25-1 to TRBJ1-5, with a weak D call TRBD1 (5 bases). This clonotype was obtained from a woman younger than 30 in a cohort exposed to, infected with or recovered from COVID-19 (not recorded which). The CDR3 region is CASSFAGNNQPQHF. The CDR3, as DNA: TGTGCCAGCAGTTTTGCAGGGAATAATCAGCCCCAGCATTTT.